This T cell receptor (beta chain) was sequenced during a study of regulatory T cells in long-lasting Graves disease. The CDR3 length is 16 residues. Per germline, CDR1 SGHTA and CDR2 FQGNSA. The junction had 12 bases not matched to a gene; V was cut back by 5 bases and J by 7 bases. HTBI primers from iRepertoire and Arm-PCR of CDR3 regions yielded the TCR beta libraries. TCRdb re-called the multiplex PCR reads with MiXCR, one entry per CDR3 protein. The top ten hold about 18% of the sample, which has hundreds of thousands of distinct CDR3 sequences, 16% seen once. Noted time point: newly diagnosed GD, antithyroid drugs for less than 3 months. Making the TCR library involved RNA that had been extracted from PBMCs. These same records also appear under a second study, on T cells in Graves' hyperthyroidism and ophthalmopathy. As that report states: Clinical symptoms, serum thyroxine and TRAb, thyroid ultrasound and orbital computed tomography were used for the diagnoses.

This clonotype was sampled from a woman in her thirties with Graves disease. The sample consisted of peripheral blood mononuclear cells (PBMCs), taken at new diagnosis, from a patient treated with antithyroid drugs. The chain couples TRBV7-2 to TRBJ2-2, with 8 bases lining up with TRBD2. CDR3 residues: CASSPPGTSMIGELFF. The CDR3 nucleotides are TGTGCCAGCAGCCCTCCAGGGACTAGTATGATCGGGGAGCTGTTTTTT. Based on the CDR3 plus reference TRBV7-2 and TRBJ2-2, the full variable domain is GAGVSQSPSNKVTEKGKDVELRCDPISGHTALYWYRQSLGQGLEFLIYFQGNSAPDKSGLPSDRFSAERTGGSVSTLTIQRTQQEDSAVYLCASSPPGTSMIGELFFGEGSRLTVL.